This T cell receptor beta chain was documented in a study of T-cell reconstitution after alpha-beta-depleted transplantation in children. Study-wide points: Where alpha-beta T cells came from about two months after transplant was reportedly several hundred expanded graft clones. From newly produced T cells came most of the T-cell counts and diversity one year after transplant.

The TCRbeta library incorporated unique molecular identifiers. Each CDR3 protein is one row after TCRdb ran MiXCR on the PCR reads. The sample contains fewer than 550,000 distinct CDR3 sequences, over 9.5% of which appear only once. A word on this clonotype: What it binds is unknown.

CDR1 is LNHDA and CDR2 is SQIVND in the germline V gene (reference sequence). The trim removed 5 bases at V and 7 bases at J, leaving 7 bases unmatched. This CDR3 is 15 amino acids long. This receptor was taken from a female patient between 2 and 15 years old who had a stem cell transplant for aplastic anemia, so the T cells may come from the graft donor. V gene TRBV19 combines with J gene TRBJ2-1; TRBD1 aligns across 11 bases. The sample in question was PBMCs, mostly from graft donor cells, obtained 180 days after TCRalphabeta/CD19-depleted stem cell transplant. The CDR3 is CASSAPGTGGNEQFF. The DNA for the CDR3 is TGTGCCAGTAGTGCCCCCGGGACAGGGGGAAATGAGCAGTTCTTC.